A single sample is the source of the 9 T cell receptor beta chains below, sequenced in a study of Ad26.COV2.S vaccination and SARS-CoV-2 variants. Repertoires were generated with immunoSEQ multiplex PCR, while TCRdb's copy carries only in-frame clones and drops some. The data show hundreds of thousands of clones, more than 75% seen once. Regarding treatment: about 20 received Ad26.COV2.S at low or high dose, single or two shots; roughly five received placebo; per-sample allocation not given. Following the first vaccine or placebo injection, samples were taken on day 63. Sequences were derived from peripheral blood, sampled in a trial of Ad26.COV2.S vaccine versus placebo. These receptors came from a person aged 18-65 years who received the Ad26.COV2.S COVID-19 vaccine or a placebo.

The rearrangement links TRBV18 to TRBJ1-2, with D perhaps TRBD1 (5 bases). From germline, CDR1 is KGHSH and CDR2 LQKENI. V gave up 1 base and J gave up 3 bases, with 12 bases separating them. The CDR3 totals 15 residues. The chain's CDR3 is CASSPLGGEDYGYTF. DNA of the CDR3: TGTGCCAGCTCACCACTGGGGGGAGAAGACTATGGCTACACCTTC.

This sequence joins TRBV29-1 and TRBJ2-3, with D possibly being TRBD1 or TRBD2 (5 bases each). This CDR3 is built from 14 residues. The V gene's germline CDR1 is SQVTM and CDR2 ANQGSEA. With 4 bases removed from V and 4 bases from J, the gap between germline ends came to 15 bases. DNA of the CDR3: TGCAGCGTTGCGGGACCCCCCCCCGCAGATACGCAGTATTTT. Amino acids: CSVAGPPPADTQYF.

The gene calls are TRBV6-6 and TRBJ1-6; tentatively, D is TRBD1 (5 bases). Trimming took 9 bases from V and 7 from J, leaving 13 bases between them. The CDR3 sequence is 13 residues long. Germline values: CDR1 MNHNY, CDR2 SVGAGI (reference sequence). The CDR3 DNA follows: TGTGCCAGTGCAGGGTCGGGCAATTCACCCCTCCACTTT. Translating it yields CASAGSGNSPLHF.

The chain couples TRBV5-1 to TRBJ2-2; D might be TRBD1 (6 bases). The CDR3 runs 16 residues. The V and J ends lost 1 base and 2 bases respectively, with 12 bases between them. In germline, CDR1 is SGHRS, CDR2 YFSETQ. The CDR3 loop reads CASSLRQETNTGELFF. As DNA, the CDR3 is TGCGCCAGCAGCTTGAGACAGGAGACAAACACCGGGGAGCTGTTTTTT.

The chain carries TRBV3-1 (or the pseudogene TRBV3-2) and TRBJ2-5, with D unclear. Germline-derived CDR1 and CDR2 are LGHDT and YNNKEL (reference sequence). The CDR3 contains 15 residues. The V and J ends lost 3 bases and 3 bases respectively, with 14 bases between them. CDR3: CASSQQGGLKETQYF. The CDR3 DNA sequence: TGTGCCAGCAGCCAGCAAGGCGGCTTAAAAGAGACCCAGTACTTC.

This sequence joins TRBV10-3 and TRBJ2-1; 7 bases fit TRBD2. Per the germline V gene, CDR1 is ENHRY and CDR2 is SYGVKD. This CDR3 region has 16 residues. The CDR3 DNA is TGTGCTACCCGGGGTTTTGCGGGAGTGTCCTACAATGAGCAGTTCTTC. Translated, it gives CATRGFAGVSYNEQFF.

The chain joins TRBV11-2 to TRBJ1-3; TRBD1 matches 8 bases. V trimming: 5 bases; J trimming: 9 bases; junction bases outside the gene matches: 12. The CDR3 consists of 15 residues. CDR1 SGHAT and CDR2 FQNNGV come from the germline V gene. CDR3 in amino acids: CASSRGQGRRTTIYF. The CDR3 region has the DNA TGTGCCAGCAGCAGAGGACAGGGACGCCGCACCACCATATATTTT.

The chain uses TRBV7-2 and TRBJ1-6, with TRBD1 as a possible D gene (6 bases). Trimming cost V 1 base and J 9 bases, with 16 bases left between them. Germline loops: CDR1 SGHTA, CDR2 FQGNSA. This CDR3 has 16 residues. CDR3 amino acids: CASSLGVRGSLSPLHF. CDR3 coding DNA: TGTGCCAGCAGCTTAGGGGTCAGGGGTAGCCTTTCACCCCTCCACTTT.

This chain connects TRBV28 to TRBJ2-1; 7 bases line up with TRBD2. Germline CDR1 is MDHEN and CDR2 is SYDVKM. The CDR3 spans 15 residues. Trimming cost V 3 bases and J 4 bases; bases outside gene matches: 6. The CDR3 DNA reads TGTGCCAGCAGTTTTCCACCAGCGGGATACAATGAGCAGTTCTTC. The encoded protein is CASSFPPAGYNEQFF.